This TCR beta chain came from a study of human T cells and chemical hapten exposure. Overall study findings and caveats: Large CDR3 similarity clusters arose significantly more often from expanded TCRs than from controls.

TCRdb reprocessed the RACE reads via MiXCR and lists one record per CDR3 protein. The data show about 340,000 distinct CDR3 sequences, roughly 6.9% seen once. Germline V CDR1 and CDR2: KGHSY, FQNENV. This CDR3 has 15 amino acids. Trimming shortened V by 5 bases and J by 3 bases, and 13 bases separated the two germline ends. The time point is: patch test 1, 2 weeks after DPC sensitization. This sample's treatment: therapeutic diphenylcyclopropenone sensitization with weekly scalp DPC. This clonotype was seen at least ten times. The antigen is unknown. The sequencing used whole blood, collected in connection with sensitization to the hapten diphenylcyclopropenone (DPC). This sequence originates from a woman in her late teens or twenties with alopecia areata. Some clones in this sample may be carry-over from other donors' samples. V usage is TRBV16 and J usage is TRBJ2-2; D not resolved. The CDR3 coding sequence is TGTGCCAGCAGCGCTCTAAACGTGCACACCGGGGAGCTGTTTTTT. Translation: CASSALNVHTGELFF. The complete variable domain, with remaining parts taken from reference TRBV16 and TRBJ2-2, reads GEEVAQTPKHLVRGEGQKAKLYCAPIKGHSYVFWYQQVLKNEFKFLISFQNENVFDETGMPKERFSAKCLPNSPCSLEIQATKLEDSAVYFCASSALNVHTGELFFGEGSRLTVL.